What follows are 10 T cell receptor beta chains derived from one specimen sequenced in a study of blood T cell repertoires in COVID-19. Repertoires were generated with immunoSEQ multiplex PCR, while TCRdb's copy carries only in-frame clones and drops some. The sample shows 200,000 to 250,000 clones, 80% of them seen only once. The sequencing input was PBMCs or T cells enriched from blood (not recorded which). The receptors originated from a woman in her 40s with acute COVID-19.

CDR3 DNA sequence: TGTGCCAGCTCACCAAGTAGATACACTGAAGCTTTCTTT. It codes for CASSPSRYTEAFF. The rearrangement links TRBV18 to TRBJ1-1; D not certain. CDR1 is KGHSH and CDR2 is LQKENI in the germline V gene. Trimming left V 2 bases short and J 3 bases short, with 7 bases between. This CDR3 comprises 13 residues.

The chain combines TRBV2 with TRBJ1-2; D call uncertain. Germline V gene data show CDR1 as SNHLY and CDR2 as FYNNEI. V lost 1 base and J lost 8, with 11 bases in between. The CDR3 runs 13 residues. The CDR3 spells CASSEGVSMGYTF. CDR3 DNA sequence: TGTGCCAGCAGTGAAGGAGTCTCAATGGGCTACACCTTC.

The rearrangement links TRBV18 to TRBJ1-1, with D perhaps matching TRBD1 (5 bases). V dropped 5 bases and J dropped 2 bases, with 12 bases sitting between them. Germline values: CDR1 KGHSH, CDR2 LQKENI. The CDR3 contains 14 residues. CDR3 sequence (DNA): TGTGCCAGCTCAATCCAGACAGAAAACACTGAAGCTTTCTTT. Its translation: CASSIQTENTEAFF.

The V call is TRBV5-1, the J call TRBJ2-5; 10 bases are shared with TRBD1. This CDR3 is built from 15 residues. V trimming: 0 bases; J trimming: 5 bases; junction bases outside the gene matches: 4. Germline lookup yields CDR1 SGHRS and CDR2 YFSETQ. The CDR3 region is CASSLGGDRGETQYF. The CDR3 DNA reads TGCGCCAGCAGCTTGGGAGGGGACAGGGGTGAGACCCAGTACTTC.

This chain uses TRBV18 with TRBJ2-7; tentatively, D is TRBD1 (5 bases). The germline V gene encodes CDR1 KGHSH and CDR2 LQKENI. V was pared by 1 base and J by 1 base, with 8 bases between. The length of the CDR3 is 14 residues. The CDR3 region has the DNA TGTGCCAGCTCACCACTGGACAATTCCTACGAGCAGTACTTC. Its translation is CASSPLDNSYEQYF.

J is TRBJ2-5 and V is TRBV27; 10 nucleotides match TRBD2. After removal of 1 base from V and 4 bases from J, the junction contained 6 bases not matched to a gene. Germline-derived CDR1 and CDR2 are MNHEY and SMNVEV (reference sequence). This CDR3 is built from 16 residues. CDR3 sequence (DNA): TGTGCCAGCAGTTTATGGTCTAGCGGGGGAGCAGAGACCCAGTACTTC. Amino acid sequence: CASSLWSSGGAETQYF.

This rearrangement joins TRBV2 to TRBJ2-2; D gene ambiguous. Trimming removed 2 bases from V and 4 bases from J, with 11 bases in between. The germline V gene encodes CDR1 SNHLY and CDR2 FYNNEI. The CDR3 consists of 15 residues. Here the CDR3 reads CASSERQTTTGELFF. The CDR3 coding sequence is TGTGCCAGCAGTGAAAGACAAACGACCACCGGGGAGCTGTTTTTT.

The gene calls are TRBV28 and TRBJ1-6; a possible D gene is TRBD1 (6 bases). The V end was cut by 1 base, the J end by 10 bases, with 11 bases between. CDR1 MDHEN and CDR2 SYDVKM come from the germline V gene. This CDR3 is built from 14 residues. The CDR3 nucleotides read TGTGCCAGCAGTTTATCCGCAGGGGAGTCACCCCTCCACTTT. As protein: CASSLSAGESPLHF.

J is TRBJ1-2 and V is TRBV29-1; 10 nucleotides match TRBD1. Germline V gene lookup returns CDR1 SQVTM and CDR2 ANQGSEA. V dropped 3 bases and J dropped 5; count of bases not matched to a gene: 6. There are 14 residues in the CDR3. The CDR3 nucleotides read TGCAGCGTTGACCCGGACAGGGGGAATTATGGCTACACCTTC. Its protein product is CSVDPDRGNYGYTF.

The rearrangement joins TRBV29-1 to TRBJ1-1; D is uncertain. The CDR3 sequence is 13 residues long. Germline lookup yields CDR1 SQVTM and CDR2 ANQGSEA. V shed 4 bases and J shed 2 bases, with 11 bases lying between them. The CDR3 DNA sequence: TGCAGCGTTGGTGGCAGGCTCAACACTGAAGCTTTCTTT. Its protein product is CSVGGRLNTEAFF.